The present T cell receptor (beta chain) was sequenced within a study of T cell repertoires in cytomegalovirus infection. Overall study: Public TCR beta signatures indicated both CMV infection and matching HLA type.

TCRdb reanalysed the reads using MiXCR and keeps one entry per CDR3 protein. This sample has under 800,000 distinct CDR3 sequences, with 20% to 25% found just once. General observations from the study: CMV-specific TCR beta clonotypes restricted by HLA-C were the ones dominating the ex vivo response.

This clonotype was found many times. What it binds is unknown. CDR1 is SGHTA, CDR2 FQGNSA, per germline. Trimming shortened V by 10 bases and J by 8 bases, and 18 bases separated the two germline ends. The CDR3 is made up of 13 amino acids. Sequencing used CD8+ T cells from PBMCs. This chain uses TRBV7-2 with TRBJ2-1, with D possibly called TRBD1 or TRBD2 (5 bases each). The receptor's source is a human donor in good health (CMV status not recorded). Some clones in this sample may be carry-over from other donors' samples. CDR3 in DNA: TGTGCCACCCCTGGGGCCGTGGGGGATGAGCAGTTCTTC. It codes for CATPGAVGDEQFF.